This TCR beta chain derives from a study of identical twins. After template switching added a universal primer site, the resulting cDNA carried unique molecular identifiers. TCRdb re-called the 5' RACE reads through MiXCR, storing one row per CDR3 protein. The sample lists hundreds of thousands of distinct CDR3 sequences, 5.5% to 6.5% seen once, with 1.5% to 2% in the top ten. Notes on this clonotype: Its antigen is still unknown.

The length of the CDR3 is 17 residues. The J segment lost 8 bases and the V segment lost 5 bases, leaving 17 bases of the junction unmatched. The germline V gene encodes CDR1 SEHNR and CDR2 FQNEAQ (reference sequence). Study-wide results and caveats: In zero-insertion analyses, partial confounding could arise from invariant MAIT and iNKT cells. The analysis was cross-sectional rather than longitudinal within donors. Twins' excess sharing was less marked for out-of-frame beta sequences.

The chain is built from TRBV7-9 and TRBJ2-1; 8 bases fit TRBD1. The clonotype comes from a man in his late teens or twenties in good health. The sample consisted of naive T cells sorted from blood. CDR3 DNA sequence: TGTGCCAGCAGCCCTCGACCGGGACAGGAGACCGTTGATGAGCAGTTCTTC. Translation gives CASSPRPGQETVDEQFF.